This TCR beta chain was identified during a study of cytomegalovirus exposure and HLA in healthy donors. Overall study context: The early release's HLA-typed donors yielded tens of millions of unique TCRs.

Overall study findings and caveats: Altogether, more than 150 TCR beta chains were recorded as cytomegalovirus-associated. In an earlier analysis, most TCR beta V segments were productive about 87% or about 30% of the time. An apparent linkage of common viral pathogens to several of the most significant clusters emerged in a later analysis.

Germline CDR1 reads SGHNT; CDR2 reads YYREEE (reference sequence). The CDR3 is made up of 15 amino acids. The V and J ends lost 0 bases and 1 base respectively, with 10 bases between them. The PCR made use of 60 Vbeta and 13 Jbeta primers. The assay was immunoSEQ multiplex PCR, and TCRdb's table has in-frame clones only and misses some. The sample has 99,000 or so clones; 60% to 85% are singletons. On this clone: As yet, its antigen is unknown.

The chain carries TRBV5-4 and TRBJ1-1; D call uncertain. Sequenced input: PBMCs. The receptor was isolated from a woman aged 18-29 years in good health and CMV-seropositive. CDR3 DNA sequence: TGTGCCAGCAGCTTGGCGGAGGTAACGAACACTGAAGCTTTCTTT. Residues: CASSLAEVTNTEAFF.